Here is one T cell receptor beta chain with its context. This entry is derived from a study of blood T cell repertoires in COVID-19. Study in general: T cells, B-cell-depleted T cells, or PBMCs provided the cDNA or gDNA that served as material.

Only in-frame clones appear in the TCRdb table, and some are missing; sequencing was by immunoSEQ multiplex PCR. In the table there are almost 500,000 clones, roughly nine tenths of which are singletons. Individuals drawn from approximately 26 US areas were roughly 18 to 95 years old. Either two negative PCRs, clearance, or symptom resolution qualified Cohort 3 donors as recovered. This receptor was taken from a woman in her sixties who had recovered from COVID-19. Sequences were obtained from PBMCs or T cells enriched from blood (not recorded which).

As DNA, the CDR3 is TGTGCCAGCAGGAAGGACAGGGCTGGGTACGAGCAGTACTTC. Protein: CASRKDRAGYEQYF. The rearrangement links TRBV27 to TRBJ2-7, with 8 bases that match TRBD1. V shed 6 bases and J 4 bases; nucleotides not matched to a gene: 8. Germline V gives CDR1 MNHEY, CDR2 SMNVEV (reference sequence). CDR3 size: 14 residues.